Listed below are T cell receptor beta chains from one sample, sequenced in a study of blood T cell repertoires in COVID-19. The method was immunoSEQ multiplex PCR; TCRdb's version includes in-frame clones alone and lacks a portion of them. The table has 25,000 to 35,000 clones, about four fifths seen once. Sequenced material: peripheral blood. The source of these receptors is a woman aged 80 or over with acute or convalescent COVID-19. Each CDR3 is given with its conserved first and last residue. D genes are given only for firm matches. Size values are once, few and many counts, or a class for expanded clones, and some rows have none.

NA	TRBJ1-5	NA	TRBV7-2	CASSLAFGGGQPQHF	TGTGCCAGCAGCTTAGCGTTCGGGGGGGGTCAGCCCCAGCATTTT
TRBD1	TRBJ1-1	NA	TRBV5-1	CASSSQGAGTEAFF	TGCGCCAGCAGCTCCCAGGGGGCCGGCACTGAAGCTTTCTTT
NA	TRBJ1-2	NA	TRBV6-6	CASSLQPDKPAIYGYTF	TGTGCCAGCAGTCTCCAACCGGACAAGCCCGCTATCTATGGCTACACCTTC
TRBD2	TRBJ2-7	NA	TRBV29-1	CSVEGPGTSAEMSYEQYF	TGCAGCGTTGAAGGCCCTGGGACTAGCGCTGAAATGTCCTACGAGCAGTACTTC
NA	TRBJ1-5	NA	TRBV7-2	CASSPTQGNQPQHF	TGTGCCAGCAGCCCCACCCAGGGGAATCAGCCCCAGCATTTT
TRBD1	TRBJ2-1	NA	TRBV5-8	CASSSQGTGGTAEQFF	TGTGCCAGCAGCTCACAAGGGACAGGGGGCACGGCTGAGCAGTTCTTC
NA	TRBJ2-1	once	TRBV19	CASSSGRRGLYNEQFF	TGTGCCAGTAGTTCGGGCCGGAGGGGGCTCTACAATGAGCAGTTCTTC
NA	TRBJ2-6	NA	TRBV28	CASTPIGVSGANVLTF	TGTGCCAGCACCCCCATAGGGGTCTCTGGGGCCAACGTCCTGACTTTC
NA	TRBJ2-7	NA	TRBV7-9	CASSQTGTPTYEQYF	TGTGCCAGCAGCCAAACCGGGACACCTACCTACGAGCAGTACTTC
NA	TRBJ1-2	NA	TRBV24-1	CATSDDGTSNYGYTF	TGTGCCACCAGTGATGACGGGACATCTAACTATGGCTACACCTTC
NA	TRBJ1-1	NA	TRBV6-1	CASSASGTPFLNTEAFF	TGTGCCAGCAGTGCCTCCGGGACACCCTTTTTGAACACTGAAGCTTTCTTT
NA	TRBJ1-1	NA	TRBV10-1	CASSEGTAGAEAFF	TGCGCCAGCAGTGAAGGGACTGCCGGGGCTGAAGCTTTCTTT
NA	TRBJ1-2	NA	TRBV9	CASSVGLGGNYGYTF	TGTGCCAGCAGCGTAGGATTGGGGGGGAACTATGGCTACACCTTC
TRBD1	TRBJ1-1	NA	TRBV6-6	CASSLSQGRTDEAFF	TGTGCCAGCAGTCTTTCACAGGGGCGAACAGACGAAGCTTTCTTT
TRBD1	TRBJ1-2	NA	TRBV6-1	CASSEDRSNYGYTF	TGTGCCAGCAGTGAGGACAGGAGCAACTATGGCTACACCTTC
NA	TRBJ2-7	NA	TRBV11-2	CASSLRVRTYEQYF	TGTGCCAGCAGCTTACGGGTACGGACCTACGAGCAGTACTTC
NA	TRBJ2-1	few	TRBV7-2	CASSLEGTARVRDNEQFF	TGTGCCAGCAGCTTAGAGGGCACCGCCAGGGTCCGTGACAATGAGCAGTTCTTC
NA	TRBJ2-2	NA	TRBV5-6	CASIRRGTSNTGELFF	TGTGCCAGCATAAGACGGGGTACGTCGAACACCGGGGAGCTGTTTTTT
NA	TRBJ1-2	NA	TRBV30	CAWIQGGGYTF	TGTGCCTGGATACAGGGCGGTGGCTACACCTTC
TRBD2	TRBJ2-1	NA	TRBV5-1	CASSLAGGTYNEQFF	TGCGCCAGCAGCCTAGCGGGAGGTACCTACAATGAGCAGTTCTTC
NA	TRBJ2-7	NA	TRBV7-3	CASSTDGGPYYEQYF	TGTGCCAGCAGCACGGACGGGGGACCATACTACGAGCAGTACTTC
TRBD1	TRBJ2-3	NA	TRBV5-1	CASSFLGQGGTDTQYF	TGCGCCAGCAGCTTTCTCGGACAGGGGGGCACAGATACGCAGTATTTT
NA	TRBJ1-2	once	TRBV19	CASSLRGFGYTF	TGTGCCAGTAGCCTCAGGGGTTTTGGCTACACCTTC
NA	TRBJ2-3	NA	TRBV29-1	CSVVEGTDTQYF	TGCAGCGTTGTTGAGGGCACAGATACGCAGTATTTT
NA	TRBJ2-5	once	TRBV4-3	CASSGLTQETQYF	TGCGCCAGCAGCGGACTCACACAAGAGACCCAGTACTTC
NA	TRBJ1-2	NA	TRBV11-2	CASSLGTANYGYTF	TGTGCCAGCAGCTTAGGGACAGCTAACTATGGCTACACCTTC
TRBD2	TRBJ2-7	once	TRBV6-5	CASSYTGGNYEQYF	TGTGCCAGCAGTTACACCGGGGGGAACTACGAGCAGTACTTC
NA	TRBJ2-5	NA	TRBV5-4	CASSSRDYGYQETQYF	TGTGCCAGCAGCTCACGGGATTATGGGTACCAAGAGACCCAGTACTTC
NA	TRBJ1-1	NA	TRBV19	CASKYIEANTEAFF	TGTGCCAGTAAATACATAGAGGCGAACACTGAAGCTTTCTTT
NA	TRBJ1-4	once	TRBV6-2/TRBV6-3	CASSRIDSRLFF	TGTGCCAGCAGTCGAATCGACAGCCGACTGTTTTTT
NA	TRBJ2-7	NA	TRBV19	CATSSGGLPYEQYF	TGTGCCACCTCGTCCGGGGGGCTACCCTACGAGCAGTACTTC
NA	TRBJ1-2	NA	TRBV3-1/TRBV3-2	CASSQGGHYGYTF	TGTGCCAGCAGCCAAGGGGGCCACTATGGCTACACCTTC
NA	TRBJ1-4	NA	TRBV7-8	CASSYALGGDEKLFF	TGTGCCAGCAGCTACGCGCTGGGGGGGGACGAAAAACTGTTTTTT
TRBD1	TRBJ1-1	NA	TRBV5-1	CASSLAGQGANTEAFF	TGCGCCAGCAGCTTGGCGGGACAGGGGGCTAACACTGAAGCTTTCTTT
TRBD1	TRBJ2-3	NA	TRBV19	CASATGHGDTQYF	TGTGCCAGTGCGACAGGGCATGGGGATACGCAGTATTTT
TRBD2	TRBJ2-7	NA	TRBV5-1	CASSSEPGLAGSEQYF	TGCGCCAGCAGCTCGGAACCGGGACTAGCGGGATCTGAGCAGTACTTC
NA	TRBJ1-5	NA	TRBV7-9	CASSLGAQGMHQPQHF	TGTGCCAGCAGCTTGGGGGCCCAGGGGATGCATCAGCCCCAGCATTTT
NA	TRBJ2-3	NA	TRBV24-1	CATSDLQSAVGDTQYF	TGTGCCACCAGTGATTTGCAATCTGCGGTCGGAGATACGCAGTATTTT
NA	TRBJ2-1	NA	TRBV24-1	CATSRGGGIDEQFF	TGTGCCACCAGCAGGGGAGGGGGAATCGATGAGCAGTTCTTC
NA	TRBJ2-7	NA	TRBV16	CASSQGRSQYEQYF	TGTGCCAGCAGCCAAGGGAGGAGCCAATACGAGCAGTACTTC
NA	TRBJ1-6	few	TRBV6-2/TRBV6-3	CASSYSREMNSPLHF	TGTGCCAGCAGTTACTCACGGGAAATGAATTCACCCCTCCACTTT
NA	TRBJ1-1	NA	TRBV2	CASRLQGNTEAFF	TGTGCCAGCAGGTTACAGGGGAACACTGAAGCTTTCTTT
TRBD2	TRBJ2-7	NA	TRBV6-2/TRBV6-3	CASSKVTSGRGYEQYF	TGTGCCAGCAGCAAAGTAACTAGCGGGAGGGGATACGAGCAGTACTTC
NA	TRBJ1-1	NA	TRBV5-1	CASSWGQNTEAFF	TGCGCCAGCAGCTGGGGACAGAACACTGAAGCTTTCTTT
TRBD2	TRBJ2-5	NA	TRBV11-2	CASSLDSRAGGQETQYF	TGTGCCAGCAGCTTAGATAGCAGGGCGGGGGGCCAAGAGACCCAGTACTTC
NA	TRBJ2-3	once	TRBV20-1	CSASGQGITDTQYF	TGCAGTGCTAGTGGGCAGGGGATCACAGATACGCAGTATTTT
TRBD1	TRBJ1-2	NA	TRBV5-6	CASRSRQGNYGYTF	TGTGCCAGCAGATCCCGACAGGGAAACTATGGCTACACCTTC
TRBD2	TRBJ2-5	NA	TRBV3-1/TRBV3-2	CASSQTGTSGEKTQYF	TGTGCCAGCAGCCAAACCGGGACTAGCGGGGAAAAGACCCAGTACTTC
NA	TRBJ2-1	NA	TRBV9	CASSRSGSGNEQFF	TGTGCCAGCAGCAGGAGTGGAAGTGGGAATGAGCAGTTCTTC
NA	TRBJ1-5	NA	TRBV5-1	CASYRERGNQPQHF	TGCGCCAGCTACAGGGAGAGGGGCAATCAGCCCCAGCATTTT
TRBD1	TRBJ2-2	once	TRBV5-1	CASRKTGGAGTGELFF	TGCGCCAGCAGAAAGACAGGGGGCGCGGGCACCGGGGAGCTGTTTTTT